The entry below gives a single T cell receptor (beta chain) sequence along with its context. The sample is drawn from a study of control samples from healthy donors and cancer patients. TCRdb keeps only in-frame clones here, not all; method: immunoSEQ multiplex PCR. The profile shows 100,000 to 150,000 clones, roughly nine tenths of them singletons. The CDR3 extends over 14 amino acids. The rearrangement uses TRBV12-2 and TRBJ1-2; the table names TRBD1, a call not compared with the DNA. TRBV12-2 is listed as a pseudogene. The clonotype was recovered from a young man in good health. Sequencing was done on a sample of blood. CDR3 protein: CASRPPLWPYGYTF. CDR3 in DNA: TGTGCAAGTCGCCCACCCTTGTGGCCCTATGGCTACACCTTC.